The clone carrying this T cell receptor (beta chain) was counted a single time. Its antigen remains unidentified. This entry is derived from a study of CD4 T cells in relation to SARS-CoV-2 and coronaviruses. About the research overall: Controls used an HIV-1 Nef peptide pool or no peptide. Study conclusions and caveats: No donor gave both pre-pandemic and post-infection samples.

Some clones are missing from TCRdb's copy, which holds only in-frame ones; the method was immunoSEQ multiplex PCR. Among tens of thousands of clones listed, around four fifths were seen once. Germline V CDR1 and CDR2: KGHDR, SFDVKD. The CDR3 is made up of 14 amino acids. Trimming cost V 5 bases and J 4 bases, with 11 bases left between them. CD4+ T cells from unexposed donors were obtained before the COVID-19 pandemic (2011-2018). CD4+ T cells were isolated from the cells after less than 13 days of culture. The source material was CD4+ T cells from PBMCs, cultured in vitro. The chain carries TRBV24-1 and TRBJ2-1; D call uncertain. The TCR was taken from a human donor in good health. CDR3 DNA: TGTGCCACCAGTGGAGCCCCTGTTTACAATGAGCAGTTCTTC. Its translation: CATSGAPVYNEQFF.